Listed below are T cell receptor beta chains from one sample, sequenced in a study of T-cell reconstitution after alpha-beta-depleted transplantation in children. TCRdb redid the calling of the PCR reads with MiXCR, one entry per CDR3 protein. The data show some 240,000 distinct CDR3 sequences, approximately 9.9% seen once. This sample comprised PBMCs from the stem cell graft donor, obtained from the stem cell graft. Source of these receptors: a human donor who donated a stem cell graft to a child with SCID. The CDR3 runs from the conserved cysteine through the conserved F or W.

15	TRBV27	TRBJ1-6	CASSFGRAGNSPLHF
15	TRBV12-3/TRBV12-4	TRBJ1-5	CASSGLGQSNQPQHF
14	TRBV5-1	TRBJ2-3	CASSLGQGGDTQYF
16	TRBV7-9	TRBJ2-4	CASSLVGQIAKNIQYF
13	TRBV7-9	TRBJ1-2	CASSLFAGYGYTF
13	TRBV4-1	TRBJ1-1	CASSQDEGGGAFF
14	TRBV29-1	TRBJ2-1	CSVRTGGPYNEQFF
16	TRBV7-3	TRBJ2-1	CASSTRGGSSYNEQFF
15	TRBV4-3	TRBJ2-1	CASSQQGRSYNEQFF
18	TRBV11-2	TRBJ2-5	CASSSRASGGPRQETQYF
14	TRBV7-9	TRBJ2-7	CASSLLLQGYEQYF
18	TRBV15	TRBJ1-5	CATSRRPSGVDSNQPQHF
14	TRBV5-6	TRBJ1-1	CASSLRGPRVVAFF
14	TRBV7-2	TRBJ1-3	CASSDRSSGNTIYF
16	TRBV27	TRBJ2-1	CASSSPSGSSYNEQFF
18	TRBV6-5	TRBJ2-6	CASSYAGQGVSGANVLTF
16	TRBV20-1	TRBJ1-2	CSAVRGTDVFNYGYTF
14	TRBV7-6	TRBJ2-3	CASRSGLFTDTQYF
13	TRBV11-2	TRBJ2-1	CASSLDYPEEQFF
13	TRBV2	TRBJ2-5	CASARTGQETQYF
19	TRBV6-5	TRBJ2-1	CASSYLKFGTFEPRNEQFF
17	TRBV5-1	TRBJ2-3	CASSWGTGTSVGDTQYF
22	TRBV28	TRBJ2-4	CASSFRRTGGLPLFGGKNIQYF
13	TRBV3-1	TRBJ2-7	CASMRGAMHEQYF
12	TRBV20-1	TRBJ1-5	CSVRSLGQPQHF
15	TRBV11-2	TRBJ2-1	CASSFWGGGGNEQFF
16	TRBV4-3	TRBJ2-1	CASRVGISERDNEQFF
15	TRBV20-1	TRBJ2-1	CSAREQLAGAGQQFF
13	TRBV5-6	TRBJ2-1	CASSLKVYNEQFF
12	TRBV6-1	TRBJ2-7	CASSIRAYEQYF
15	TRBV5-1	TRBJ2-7	CASSLLGGSDYEQYF
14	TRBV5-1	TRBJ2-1	CASSVRDRGGEQFF
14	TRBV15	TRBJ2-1	CATSATRRTNEQFF
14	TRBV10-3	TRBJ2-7	CAITEQDRSYEQYF
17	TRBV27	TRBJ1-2	CASTIRGGGGAHYGYTF
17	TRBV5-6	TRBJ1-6	CASSARRTSSYNSPLHF
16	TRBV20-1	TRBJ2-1	CSARDRTSGAYNEQFF
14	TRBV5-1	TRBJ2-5	CASSFSRGGETQYF
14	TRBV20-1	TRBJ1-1	CSAPPAELNTEAFF
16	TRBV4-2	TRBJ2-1	CASSQDGSVAYNEQFF
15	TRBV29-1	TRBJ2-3	CSVRRDSGGTDTQYF
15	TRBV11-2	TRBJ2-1	CASSLLLSSYNEQFF
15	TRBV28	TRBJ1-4	CASSPWDRANEKLFF
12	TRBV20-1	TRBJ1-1	CSARPTEEEAFF
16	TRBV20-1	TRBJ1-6	CCASLLGVSYNSPLHF
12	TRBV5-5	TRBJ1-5	CASSLAGRLQHF
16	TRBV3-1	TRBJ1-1	CASSQLGAGYWTEAFF
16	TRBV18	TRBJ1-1	CASSPTAGGINTEAFF
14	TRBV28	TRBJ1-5	CASSSTLSNQPQHF
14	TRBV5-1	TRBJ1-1	CASSLEGQYTEAFF
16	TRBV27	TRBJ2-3	CASSSSRGRSTDTQYF
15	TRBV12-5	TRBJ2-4	CASGLATGDPTFQYF
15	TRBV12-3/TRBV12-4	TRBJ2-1	CASTTGAPGGNEQFF